This TCR beta chain was identified during a study of T cell repertoires in cytomegalovirus infection. Study results and caveats: Summed frequency of shared TCR beta families picked out CMV carriers who also had the relevant HLA.

Germline CDR1 SGHVT, CDR2 SQSDAQ. The CDR3 runs 13 residues. The V and J ends lost 5 bases and 10 bases respectively, with 15 bases between them. Each CDR3 protein gets one entry after TCRdb re-called the reads with MiXCR. Seen here are roughly 720,000 distinct CDR3 sequences, approximately 34% observed once, and the top ten hold 2.8%. This clonotype was recorded many times. The target antigen is unknown. The specimen was PBMCs. The TCR comes from a human donor in good health (CMV status not recorded). Some clones in this sample may be carry-over from other donors' samples. V usage is TRBV7-4 and J usage is TRBJ2-1, with a tentative D call TRBD2 (5 bases). The DNA for the CDR3 is TGTGCCAGCAGCCGAGGGTCGCGGCCAGAGCAGTTCTTC. Translation gives CASSRGSRPEQFF.